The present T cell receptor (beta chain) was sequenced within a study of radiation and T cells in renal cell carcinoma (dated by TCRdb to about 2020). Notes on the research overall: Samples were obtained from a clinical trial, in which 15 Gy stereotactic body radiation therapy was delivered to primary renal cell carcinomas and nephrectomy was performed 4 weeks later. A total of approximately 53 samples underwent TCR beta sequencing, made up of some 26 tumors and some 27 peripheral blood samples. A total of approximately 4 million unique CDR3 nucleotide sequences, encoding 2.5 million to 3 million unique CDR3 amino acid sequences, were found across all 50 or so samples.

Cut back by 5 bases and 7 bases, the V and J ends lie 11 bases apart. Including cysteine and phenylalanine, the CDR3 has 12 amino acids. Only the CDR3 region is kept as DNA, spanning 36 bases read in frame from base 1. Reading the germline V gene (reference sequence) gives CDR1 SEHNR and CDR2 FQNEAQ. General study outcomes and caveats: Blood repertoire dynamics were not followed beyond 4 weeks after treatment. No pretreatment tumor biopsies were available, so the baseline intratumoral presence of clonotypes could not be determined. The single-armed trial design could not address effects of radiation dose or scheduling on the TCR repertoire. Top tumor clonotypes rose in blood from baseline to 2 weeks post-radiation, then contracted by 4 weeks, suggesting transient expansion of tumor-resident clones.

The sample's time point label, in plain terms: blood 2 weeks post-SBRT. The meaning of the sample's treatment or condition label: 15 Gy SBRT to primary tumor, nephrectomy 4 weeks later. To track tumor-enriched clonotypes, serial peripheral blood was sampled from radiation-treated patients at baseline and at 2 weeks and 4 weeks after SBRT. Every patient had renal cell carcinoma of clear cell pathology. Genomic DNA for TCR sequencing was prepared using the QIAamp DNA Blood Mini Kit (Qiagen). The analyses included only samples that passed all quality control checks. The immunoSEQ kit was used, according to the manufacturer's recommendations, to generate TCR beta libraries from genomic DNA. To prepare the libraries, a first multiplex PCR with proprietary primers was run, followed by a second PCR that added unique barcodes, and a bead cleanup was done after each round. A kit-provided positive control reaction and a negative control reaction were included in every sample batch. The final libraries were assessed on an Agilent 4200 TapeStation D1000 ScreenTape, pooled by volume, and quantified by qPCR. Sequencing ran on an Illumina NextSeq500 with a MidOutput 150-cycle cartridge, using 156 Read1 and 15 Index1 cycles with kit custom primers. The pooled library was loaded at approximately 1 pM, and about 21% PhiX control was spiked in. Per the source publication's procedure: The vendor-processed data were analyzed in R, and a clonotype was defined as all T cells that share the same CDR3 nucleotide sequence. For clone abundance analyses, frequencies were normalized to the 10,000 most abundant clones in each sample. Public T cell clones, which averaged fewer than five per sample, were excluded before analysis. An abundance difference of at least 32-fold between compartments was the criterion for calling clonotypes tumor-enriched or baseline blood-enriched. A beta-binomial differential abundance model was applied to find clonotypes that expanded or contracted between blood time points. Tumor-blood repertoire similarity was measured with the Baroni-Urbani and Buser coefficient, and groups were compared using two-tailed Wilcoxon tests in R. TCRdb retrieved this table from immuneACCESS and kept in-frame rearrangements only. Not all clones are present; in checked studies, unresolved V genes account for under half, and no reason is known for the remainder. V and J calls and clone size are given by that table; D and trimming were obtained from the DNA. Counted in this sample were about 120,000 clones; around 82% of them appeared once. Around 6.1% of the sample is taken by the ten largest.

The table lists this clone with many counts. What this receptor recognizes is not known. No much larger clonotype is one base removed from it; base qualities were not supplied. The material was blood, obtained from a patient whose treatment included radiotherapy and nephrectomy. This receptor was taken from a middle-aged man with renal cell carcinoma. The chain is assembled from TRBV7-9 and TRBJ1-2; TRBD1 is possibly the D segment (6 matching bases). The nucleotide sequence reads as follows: TGTGCCAGCAGCCCTGGGACAATTGGCTACACCTTC. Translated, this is CASSPGTIGYTF.